This TCR beta chain was found in a study of T cells after yellow fever vaccination. Generation of TCR cDNA used 5'RACE template switching (which added a universal primer site and UMIs). TCRdb recomputed calls from the 5' RACE reads with MiXCR, one row per CDR3 protein. The table records about 220,000 distinct CDR3 sequences, roughly 3% of them present only once. Study results and caveats: The presence of abundant clonotypes contaminating from the bulk population was possible in FACS-sorted repertoires. The CD4 compartment and the CD8 compartment contained a small share of clonotypes in common.

Germline CDR1 is SGHTA and CDR2 is FQGNSA. The CDR3 is 13 residues long. V lost 5 bases to trimming and J lost 6 bases; unmatched junction nucleotides: 5. Points on this clonotype: The antigen is unknown.

The source of this sequence is a man aged 18 to 29 who received the YFV17D yellow fever vaccine. This chain joins TRBV7-2 and TRBJ2-3; TRBD1 aligns across 7 bases. Sequencing was performed on CD4+ T cells sorted from PBMCs, taken 10 days after the yellow fever booster vaccination. CDR3 region: CASSLHRGDTQYF. In DNA, the CDR3 is TGTGCCAGCAGCCTTCACAGGGGTGATACGCAGTATTTT.